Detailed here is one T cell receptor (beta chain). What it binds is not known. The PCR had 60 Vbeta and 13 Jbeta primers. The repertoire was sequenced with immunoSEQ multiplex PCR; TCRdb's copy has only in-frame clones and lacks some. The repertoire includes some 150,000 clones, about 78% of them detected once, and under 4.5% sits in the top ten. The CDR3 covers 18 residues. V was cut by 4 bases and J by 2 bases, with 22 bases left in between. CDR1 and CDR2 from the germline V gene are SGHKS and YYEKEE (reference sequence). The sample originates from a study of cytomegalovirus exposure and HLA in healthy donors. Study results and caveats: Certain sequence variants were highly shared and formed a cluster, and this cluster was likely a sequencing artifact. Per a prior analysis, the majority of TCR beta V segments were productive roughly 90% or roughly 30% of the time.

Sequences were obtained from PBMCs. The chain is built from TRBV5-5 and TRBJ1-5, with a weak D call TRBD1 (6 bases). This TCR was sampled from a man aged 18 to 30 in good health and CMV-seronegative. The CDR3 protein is CASSLGVQGLLGNQPQHF. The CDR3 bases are TGTGCCAGCAGCCTGGGAGTACAGGGTTTATTGGGCAATCAGCCCCAGCATTTT.